Ten or more counts support the clone carrying this TCR beta chain. Its antigen remains unidentified. This sample was taken from a study of T-cell reconstitution after alpha-beta-depleted transplantation in children. Broader study findings: In patients about two months after transplant, alpha-beta T cells reportedly arose from several hundred expanded graft clones. Some patients showed high day-60 TCRbeta diversity, which derived from surviving recipient T cells and thymic progenitors. Hyperexpanded clones declined; after one year, newly produced T cells mostly supplied diversity.

Unique molecular identifiers featured in how the TCRbeta library was prepared. One entry per CDR3 protein, called by TCRdb with MiXCR from the PCR reads. The sample records 95,000 to 150,000 distinct CDR3 sequences, approximately 22% being singletons. Trimming removed 0 bases from V and 5 bases from J, with 8 bases in between. Germline V lookup: CDR1 MNHEY, CDR2 SVGAGI. This CDR3 is 14 amino acids long. The sequence was collected from a male patient between 2 and 10 years old who had a stem cell transplant for chronic granulomatous disease, so the T cells may come from the graft donor. The sample was PBMCs, mostly from graft donor cells, taken 180 days after TCRalphabeta/CD19-depleted stem cell transplant. The chain carries TRBV6-5 and TRBJ1-5, with no clear D. In nucleotides, the CDR3 is TGTGCCAGCAGTTACTCTGGCGGGGATCAGCCCCAGCATTTT. Its translation is CASSYSGGDQPQHF.